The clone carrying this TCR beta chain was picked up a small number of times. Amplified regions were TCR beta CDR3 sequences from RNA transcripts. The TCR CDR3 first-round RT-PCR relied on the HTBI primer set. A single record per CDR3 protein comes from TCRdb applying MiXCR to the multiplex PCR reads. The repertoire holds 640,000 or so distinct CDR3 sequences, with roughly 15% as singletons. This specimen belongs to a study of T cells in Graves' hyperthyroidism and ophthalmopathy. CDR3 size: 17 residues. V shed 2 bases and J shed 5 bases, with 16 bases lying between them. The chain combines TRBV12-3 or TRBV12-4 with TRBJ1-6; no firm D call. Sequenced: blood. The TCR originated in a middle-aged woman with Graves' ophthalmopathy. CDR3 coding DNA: TGTGCCAGCAGTTTATGGGTGGTGGCAAGTAATAATTCACCCCTCCACTTT. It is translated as CASSLWVVASNNSPLHF.